A selection of T cell receptor beta chains follows, all from one sample in a study of neurological immune-mediated disorders. TCRdb ran MiXCR on the 5' RACE reads and lists one entry per CDR3 protein. In the table there are about 82,000 distinct CDR3 sequences, about 2.5% of which are singletons. The sample taken for sequencing was PBMCs. These receptors originate from a woman between 25 and 40 years old with multiple sclerosis. CDR3s include the opening cysteine and the closing phenylalanine or tryptophan.

J gene: TRBJ2-1
V gene: TRBV4-2
CDR3 protein: CASSLSSGEQFF

J gene: TRBJ2-7
V gene: TRBV4-2
CDR3 protein: CASSQGKEEQYF

J gene: TRBJ2-1
V gene: TRBV5-1
CDR3 protein: CASSPRLAGGNNEQFF

J gene: TRBJ2-2
V gene: TRBV29-1
CDR3 protein: CSAQGTGRTGELFF

J gene: TRBJ2-1
V gene: TRBV6-4
CDR3 protein: CASPTSRPFYNEQFF

J gene: TRBJ2-5
V gene: TRBV6-5
CDR3 protein: CASSRTGSQETQYF

J gene: TRBJ1-1
V gene: TRBV3-1
CDR3 protein: CASSQSYDRVAEAFF

J gene: TRBJ2-1
V gene: TRBV5-1
CDR3 protein: CASSLVVGLAAGNEQFF

J gene: TRBJ1-1
V gene: TRBV20-1
CDR3 protein: CSASGTGAPTEAFF

J gene: TRBJ2-1
V gene: TRBV7-2
CDR3 protein: CASSPQLAGNNEQFF

J gene: TRBJ1-2
V gene: TRBV4-3
CDR3 protein: CASSQDSYPYGYTF

J gene: TRBJ2-7
V gene: TRBV29-1
CDR3 protein: CSVEDRSTPGQGYEQYF

J gene: TRBJ2-2
V gene: TRBV2
CDR3 protein: CASSVEPGELFF

J gene: TRBJ2-1
V gene: TRBV7-8
CDR3 protein: CASSPGVAHSYNEQFF

J gene: TRBJ2-1
V gene: TRBV4-2
CDR3 protein: CASSQVNERNEQFF

J gene: TRBJ1-1
V gene: TRBV9
CDR3 protein: CASSVRPNTEAFF

J gene: TRBJ2-2
V gene: TRBV7-2
CDR3 protein: CASSPGVAGTLSKAGELFF